These 7 T cell receptor beta chains were sequenced from one sample in a study of CD8 T cells in Susac syndrome. The authors reverse transcribed about 0.5 to 1 ug RNA with random hexamers. In TCRdb, the immunoSEQ multiplex PCR reads were re-called with MiXCR into one record per CDR3 protein. The sample yields roughly 150,000 distinct CDR3 sequences, 85% to 95% seen once. Sequenced input: CD8+ T cells from PBMCs. The receptors were sampled from a human donor with multiple sclerosis.

The chain joins TRBV6-6 to TRBJ2-1; 7 bases are shared with TRBD2. V shed 5 bases and J 6 bases; nucleotides not matched to a gene: 7. Germline V gene data show CDR1 as MNHNY and CDR2 as SVGAGI (reference sequence). This CDR3 has 14 residues. CDR3 in amino acids: CASSGTGGFNEQFF. DNA for the CDR3: TGTGCCAGCAGTGGGACGGGGGGTTTCAATGAGCAGTTCTTC.

V usage is TRBV7-9 and J usage is TRBJ2-3; 7 nucleotides agree with TRBD1. This CDR3 is built from 15 residues. V shed 0 bases, J shed 4 bases, and the junction held 4 bases outside the gene matches. Looked up from germline, CDR1 is SEHNR and CDR2 is FQNEAQ (reference sequence). The CDR3 DNA sequence: TGTGCCAGCAGCTTAGCCCGACAGGGCGCAGATACGCAGTATTTT. Its translation is CASSLARQGADTQYF.

The rearrangement uses TRBV7-9 and TRBJ1-4; no clear D. CDR1 and CDR2 (germline): SEHNR, FQNEAQ (reference sequence). V was trimmed by 1 base and J by 7 bases, leaving 4 bases between them. This CDR3 has 12 amino acids. The CDR3 nucleotides are TGTGCCAGCAGCTTAGAACGTGAAAAACTGTTTTTT. This codes for CASSLEREKLFF.

A few counts support this clonotype. This chain uses TRBV7-2 with TRBJ2-1; 9 bases map to TRBD2. Trimming took 1 base from V and 4 from J; bases not matched to a gene: 2. CDR3 length: 15 amino acids. Germline CDR1 reads SGHTA; CDR2 reads FQGNSA. The CDR3 nucleotides are TGTGCCAGCAGCTTAGTAGCGGGGGCTTACAATGAGCAGTTCTTC. Amino acid sequence: CASSLVAGAYNEQFF.

The V gene is TRBV6-2 or TRBV6-3, the J gene TRBJ2-7; tentatively, D is TRBD2 (5 bases). This CDR3 spans 14 amino acids. Germline V lookup: CDR1 MNHEY, CDR2 SVGEGT. V was cut by 5 bases and J by 5 bases, with 16 bases left in between. CDR3 bases: TGTGCCAGCAGTCGGACCAAACGGGGTCACGAGCAGTACTTC. Its translation: CASSRTKRGHEQYF.

The V gene is TRBV30, the J gene TRBJ2-3; TRBD2 is a possible D gene (7 bases). Germline V gene lookup returns CDR1 GTSNPN and CDR2 SVGIG (reference sequence). This CDR3 spans 15 amino acids. V lost 2 bases and J lost 4, with 16 bases in between. The CDR3: CAWSLPRGAADTQYF. The CDR3 DNA sequence: TGTGCCTGGAGTCTCCCCCGGGGGGCAGCAGATACGCAGTATTTT.

This chain joins TRBV27 and TRBJ2-7, with D hard to call. The CDR3 length is 14 residues. V gave up 6 bases and J gave up 1 base, with 13 bases separating them. Germline V gives CDR1 MNHEY, CDR2 SMNVEV (reference sequence). CDR3 coding DNA: TGTGCCAGCAGCCCTCAAGTGGGGTCCTACGAGCAGTACTTC. Its protein is CASSPQVGSYEQYF.